The text below deals with one T cell receptor beta chain. The germline V gene encodes CDR1 MDHEN and CDR2 SYDVKM. CDR3 length equals 15 residues. Between the trimmed V and J ends, which lost 0 bases and 2 bases, there was a span of 11 bases. This record belongs to a study of shared T cell receptors in the human thymus. Only in-frame clones appear in the TCRdb table, and some are missing; sequencing was by immunoSEQ multiplex PCR. The sample lists 63,000 or so clones; 90% to 95% were seen once. The chain joins TRBV28 to TRBJ2-7, with D perhaps matching TRBD1 (6 bases). The origin of this receptor is a human donor. The sample consisted of thymocytes. Here the CDR3 reads CASSLCRGPPYEQYF. The CDR3 bases are TGTGCCAGCAGTTTATGCAGGGGACCCCCCTACGAGCAGTACTTC.